The entry below describes one T cell receptor beta chain. Its antigen is still unknown. Other DNA variants within this sample encode the same CDR3. This record comes from a study of shared clonotypes between healthy human individuals. CDR3 length: 14 amino acids. CDR1 SGHTA and CDR2 FQGNSA come from the germline V gene. V gave up 2 bases and J gave up 4 bases, with 8 bases separating them. TCRdb's table, derived via immunoSEQ multiplex PCR, lists solely in-frame clones and lacks some. The data contain approximately 1,500,000 clones, around 95% of them seen just once; the ten biggest clones take up approximately 1.1%. Study-wide results and limits: Naive CD4 clonotypes were shared across a few donors at 4.5% to 6.5%. The study's rarefaction showed incomplete sorted-subset sequencing despite large depth.

This sequence joins TRBV7-2 and TRBJ2-2; perhaps D is TRBD1 or TRBD2 (6 bases each). Sequenced: naive CD4+ T cells sorted from blood. The sample's subset: CD45RA+ positively selected. The source of this sequence is a man in his thirties or forties in good health. The CDR3 coding sequence is TGTGCCAGCAGCTTAAGGGGGGTCACCGGGGAGCTGTTTTTT. As protein: CASSLRGVTGELFF.